This TCR beta chain derives from a study of blood T cell repertoires in COVID-19. Overall study context: Some COVID-19 samples were acute and others convalescent; all came from the United States, Italy and Spain. T cells, B-cell-depleted T cells, or PBMCs supplied cDNA or gDNA.

In the original analysis: It was from reference gene primer amplification that nucleated cell counts were estimated. Measured with immunoSEQ multiplex PCR; TCRdb has only the in-frame clones, and not every one. V and J calls plus clone size are reproduced from that table; the DNA served to infer D and trimming. The sample carries 200,000 to 250,000 clones, approximately 87% recorded once. Germline CDR1 LNHDA, CDR2 SQIVND (reference sequence). This CDR3 comprises 13 residues. Trimming removed 10 bases from V and 4 bases from J; junction bases left unmatched: 4. The rearrangement joins TRBV19 to TRBJ2-5; 12 nucleotides match TRBD1. Sequenced sample: peripheral blood. This clonotype was sampled from a woman between 50 and 59 years old with acute or convalescent COVID-19. DNA of the CDR3: TGTGCCACCCGGGACAGGGGGCCAGAGACCCAGTACTTC. This translates into CATRDRGPETQYF. The entire variable domain, with the rest obtained from reference TRBV19 and TRBJ2-5, is as follows: DGGITQSPKYLFRKEGQNVTLSCEQNLNHDAMYWYRQDPGQGLRLIYYSQIVNDFQKGDIAEGYSVSREKKESFPLTVTSAQKNPTAFYLCATRDRGPETQYFGPGTRLLVL.